The entry below gives a single T cell receptor beta chain sequence along with its context. The antigen it binds to is not known. Base qualities are missing; no much larger clone stands one base away. TCRbeta CDR3 regions were amplified from genomic DNA using the immunoSEQ Assay, a bias-controlled multiplex PCR. The authors' pipeline ran thus. The number of nucleated cells in each sample was estimated by amplification of reference gene primers within the assay. To quantify the absolute abundance of each unique TCRbeta CDR3 rearrangement, sequence reads were collapsed and filtered. Productive Simpson clonality was computed per sample as the square root of Simpson's diversity index over productive rearrangements. What TCRdb holds here is the immuneACCESS table cut down to in-frame rearrangements. Part of the clones is not present; checked against another copy, under half of the missing clones reflect an unresolved V gene, and the others are unexplained. V, J and clone size are taken as reported in that table, and D and trimming were inferred from the DNA itself. The sample profile shows some 270,000 clones; around 83% of them were found once. Clones ranked in the top ten supply less than 2% of the sample.

This entry comes from a study of blood T cell repertoires in COVID-19 (TCRdb year 2020). Broadly, across the study: Samples covering the acute and convalescent phases of COVID-19 were provided by collaborators in the United States, Italy and Spain. The prospective study material was composed of cDNA or gDNA derived from T cells, B-cell-depleted T cells, or PBMCs. Subjects who had been exposed to COVID-19, were actively infected with it, or had recovered from it provided the deeply sampled blood TCRbeta repertoires that made up the dataset. The repertoires were released in a freely available public database meant as a resource for research on the immune response to SARS-CoV-2. Samples came from the ongoing ImmuneRACE study (first 160 participants) plus 1,254 subjects from 6 global collaborators. Nearly every sample came with metadata listing a de-identified subject ID, COVID-19 status, age in years and sex. Where available, HLA class I and class II types were obtained from metadata supplied by the sample provider rather than from assay-based typing. Study-level results and caveats: How much clinical and demographic metadata was included differed by source and by participant, and the metadata was provided uncurated.

A second Seattle source provided samples from volunteer blood donors who had recovered from COVID-19. Collaborating institutions collected whole blood in K2EDTA tubes following their own protocols. Collaborator samples were shipped for TCRbeta analysis as frozen whole blood, isolated PBMCs, or DNA extracted from either sample type. The cysteine opens and the phenylalanine closes a CDR3 of 15 amino acids. Only the CDR3 DNA stays, 45 bases, in frame from base 1. At the junction V is shortened by 2 bases and J by 4 bases; bases outside the gene matches: 5. CDR1 and CDR2 (LNHDA, SQIVND) derive from the germline V gene (reference sequence).

The sample was peripheral blood. Rearrangement joined TRBV19 to TRBJ2-1, and TRBD1 matches 7 of the central bases. The sequence came from a woman between 35 and 50 years old who had recovered from COVID-19. The nucleotides read TGTGCCAGTAGTATAAGCTGGGGACAGTACAATGAGCAGTTCTTC. It codes for CASSISWGQYNEQFF.